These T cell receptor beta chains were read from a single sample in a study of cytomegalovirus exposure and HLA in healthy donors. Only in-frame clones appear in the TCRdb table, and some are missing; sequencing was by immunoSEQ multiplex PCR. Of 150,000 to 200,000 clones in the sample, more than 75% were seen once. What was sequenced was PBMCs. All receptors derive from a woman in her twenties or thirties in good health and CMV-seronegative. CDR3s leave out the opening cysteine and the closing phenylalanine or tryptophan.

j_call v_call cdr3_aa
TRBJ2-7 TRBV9 ASSGQGVPHGEQY
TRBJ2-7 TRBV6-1 ASRGQLWDYEQY
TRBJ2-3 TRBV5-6 ASSLRGRELGTDTQY
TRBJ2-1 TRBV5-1 ASRSWVTGVYNEQF
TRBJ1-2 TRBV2 ASSDGEADYGYT
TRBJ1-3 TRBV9 ASSVSGGSGNTIY
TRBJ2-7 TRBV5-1 ASSLVGGPTYEQY
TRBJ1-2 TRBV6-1 ATYSNYGYT
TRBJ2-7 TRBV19 ASSAVIWYEQY
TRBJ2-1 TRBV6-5 ASSVTRRVGEQF
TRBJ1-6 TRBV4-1 ASSLDPQDNSPLH
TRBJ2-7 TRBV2 ASSELSYEQY
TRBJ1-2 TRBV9 ASSVAPSRGGVYGYT
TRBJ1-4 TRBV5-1 ASSPGSSGFHNEKLF
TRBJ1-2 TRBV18 ASSPRTGDYYGYT
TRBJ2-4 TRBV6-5 ASTRGNIQY
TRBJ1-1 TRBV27 ASSFPARSTEAF
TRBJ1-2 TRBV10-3 AISEPTAYYGYT
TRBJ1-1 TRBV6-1 ASTTQGRAF
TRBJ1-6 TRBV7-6 ASSSDRGGLSSPLH
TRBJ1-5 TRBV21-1 ASSNFWTGNQPQH
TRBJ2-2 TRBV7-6 ASSLAGEAGELF
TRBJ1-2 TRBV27 ASSLQGGYGYT
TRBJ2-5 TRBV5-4 ASSFHSGETQY
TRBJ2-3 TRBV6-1 ASSGSGDTDTQY
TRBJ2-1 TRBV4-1 ASSQPGTSVNEQF
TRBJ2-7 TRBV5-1 ASSHTAAGAPYEQY
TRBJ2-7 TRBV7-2 ASAASSGQPYERY
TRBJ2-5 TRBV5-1 ASSSALAGGQETQY
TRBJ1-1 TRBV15 ATSRTGTANTEAF
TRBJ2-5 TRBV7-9 ASSSEVQETQY
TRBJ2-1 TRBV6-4 ASSPGTSLRNEQF
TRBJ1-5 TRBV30 AWSYGDRGNQPQH
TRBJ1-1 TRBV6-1 ASSGGGLWAF
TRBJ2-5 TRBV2 ASREGRRRETQY
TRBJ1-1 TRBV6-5 ASLGMNTEAF
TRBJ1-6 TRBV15 ATSRRDRANSPLH
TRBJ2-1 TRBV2 ASSPTSASYNEQF
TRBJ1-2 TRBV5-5 ASSFGGKDGYT
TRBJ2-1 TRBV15 ATSRVIGRDEQF
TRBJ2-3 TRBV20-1 SALPTDTQY
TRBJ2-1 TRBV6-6 ASRQGAGYEQF
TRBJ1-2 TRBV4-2 ASSQDSSSPYGYT
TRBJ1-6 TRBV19 ASSEGGNSPLH
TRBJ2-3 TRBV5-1 ASSLNPDRGHADTQY